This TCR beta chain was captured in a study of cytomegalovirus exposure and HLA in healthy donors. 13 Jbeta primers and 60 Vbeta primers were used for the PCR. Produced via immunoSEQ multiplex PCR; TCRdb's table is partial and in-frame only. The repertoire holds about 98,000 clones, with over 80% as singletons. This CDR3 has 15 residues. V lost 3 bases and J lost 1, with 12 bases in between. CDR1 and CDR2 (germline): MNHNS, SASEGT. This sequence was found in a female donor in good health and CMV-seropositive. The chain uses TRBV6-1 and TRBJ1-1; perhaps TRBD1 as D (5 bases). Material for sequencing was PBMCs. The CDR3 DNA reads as TGTGCCAGCAGTGATCAGGGTCTCCCGAACACTGAAGCTTTCTTT. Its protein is CASSDQGLPNTEAFF.